This TCR beta chain was retrieved from a study of cytomegalovirus exposure and HLA in healthy donors. PCR primers comprised 60 Vbeta and 13 Jbeta primers. Clones were read by immunoSEQ multiplex PCR, and TCRdb kept only the in-frame ones, dropping some. The repertoire holds approximately 190,000 clones, with over 65% as singletons. Study findings and constraints: In vitro, three CMV-associated chains proved specific for CMV antigens.

Trimming took 5 bases from V and 2 from J; bases not matched to a gene: 3. The CDR3 length is 14 residues. Germline assignment: CDR1 SEHNR and CDR2 FQNEAQ (reference sequence). Comment on this clone: Its antigen remains unknown. Other nucleotide sequences in the sample specify the same CDR3.

The sequence was collected from a woman aged 45 to 65 in good health and CMV-seropositive. The specimen sequenced was PBMCs. This chain joins TRBV7-9 and TRBJ1-2; 9 nucleotides line up with TRBD1. CDR3 coding DNA: TGTGCCAGCAGCCCAGGACAGGGGAACTATGGCTACACCTTC. This sequence encodes CASSPGQGNYGYTF. Variable domain in full (rest from reference TRBV7-9 and TRBJ1-2): DTGVSQNPRHKITKRGQNVTFRCDPISEHNRLYWYRQTLGQGPEFLTYFQNEAQLEKSRLLSDRFSAERPKGSFSTLEIQRTEQGDSAMYLCASSPGQGNYGYTFGSGTRLTVV.